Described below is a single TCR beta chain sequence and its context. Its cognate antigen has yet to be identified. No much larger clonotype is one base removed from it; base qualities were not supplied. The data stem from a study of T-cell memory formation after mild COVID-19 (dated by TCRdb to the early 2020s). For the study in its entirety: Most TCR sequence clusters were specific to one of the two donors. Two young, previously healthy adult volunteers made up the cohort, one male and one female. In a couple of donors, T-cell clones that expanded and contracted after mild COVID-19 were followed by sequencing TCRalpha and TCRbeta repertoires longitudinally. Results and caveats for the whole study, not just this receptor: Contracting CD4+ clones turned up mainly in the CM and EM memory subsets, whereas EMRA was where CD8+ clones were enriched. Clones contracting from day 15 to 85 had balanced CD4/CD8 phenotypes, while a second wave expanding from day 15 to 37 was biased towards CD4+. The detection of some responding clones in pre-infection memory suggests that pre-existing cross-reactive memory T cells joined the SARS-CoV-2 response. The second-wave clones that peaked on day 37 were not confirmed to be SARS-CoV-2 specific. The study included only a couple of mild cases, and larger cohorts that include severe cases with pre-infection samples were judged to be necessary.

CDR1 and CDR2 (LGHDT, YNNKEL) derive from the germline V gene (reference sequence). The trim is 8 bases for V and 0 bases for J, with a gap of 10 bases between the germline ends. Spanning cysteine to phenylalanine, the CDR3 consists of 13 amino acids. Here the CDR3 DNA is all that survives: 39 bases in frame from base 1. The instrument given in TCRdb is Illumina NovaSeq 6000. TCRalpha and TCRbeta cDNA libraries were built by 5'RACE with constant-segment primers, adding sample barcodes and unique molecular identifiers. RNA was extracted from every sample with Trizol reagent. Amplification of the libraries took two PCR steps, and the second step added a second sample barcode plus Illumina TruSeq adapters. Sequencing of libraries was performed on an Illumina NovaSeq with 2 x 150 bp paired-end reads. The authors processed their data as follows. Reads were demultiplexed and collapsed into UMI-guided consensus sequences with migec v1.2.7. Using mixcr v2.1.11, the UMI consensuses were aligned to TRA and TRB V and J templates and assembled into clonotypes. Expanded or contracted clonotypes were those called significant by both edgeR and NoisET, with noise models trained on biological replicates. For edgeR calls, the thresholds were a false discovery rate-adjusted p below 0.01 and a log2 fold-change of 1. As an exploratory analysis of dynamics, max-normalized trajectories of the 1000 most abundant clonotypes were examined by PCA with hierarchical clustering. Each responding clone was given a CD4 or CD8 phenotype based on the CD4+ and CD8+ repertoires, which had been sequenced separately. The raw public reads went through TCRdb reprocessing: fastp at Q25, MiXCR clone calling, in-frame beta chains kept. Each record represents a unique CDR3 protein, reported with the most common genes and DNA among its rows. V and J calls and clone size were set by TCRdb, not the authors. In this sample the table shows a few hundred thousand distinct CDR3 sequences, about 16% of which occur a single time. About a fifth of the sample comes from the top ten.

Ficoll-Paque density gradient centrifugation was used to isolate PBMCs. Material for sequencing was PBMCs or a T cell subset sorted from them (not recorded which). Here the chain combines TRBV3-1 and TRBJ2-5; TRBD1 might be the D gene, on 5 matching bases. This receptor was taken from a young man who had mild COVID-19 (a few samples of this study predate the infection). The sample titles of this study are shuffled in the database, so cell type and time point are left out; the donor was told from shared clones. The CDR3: CASLNRHQETQYF. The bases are TGTGCCAGCCTCAACAGGCACCAAGAGACCCAGTACTTC.